Listed below are T cell receptor beta chains from one sample, sequenced in a study of cytotoxic CD8 clonotypes in ibrutinib-treated CLL. TCRdb keeps only in-frame clones here, not all; method: immunoSEQ multiplex PCR. The data show more than 200,000 clones, with 60% to 80% seen just once and about an eighth held by the top ten. The sample in question was PBMCs, obtained after 12 months of ibrutinib treatment. The receptor set was obtained from a human donor with chronic lymphocytic leukemia. Both conserved end residues are part of each CDR3. Fields, in order: D gene, J gene, clone size, V gene, CDR3 protein, CDR3 DNA. The D gene is left open where the match is weak. Clone size is stated in some rows and not others, as once, few, many or a class when expanded.

- | TRBJ2-3 | - | TRBV11-1 | CASSRGTASTDTQYF | TGTGCCAGCAGCCGGGGGACAGCTAGCACAGATACGCAGTATTTT
- | TRBJ2-7 | - | TRBV7-9 | CASSDLRDTDYEQYF | TGTGCCAGCAGCGACCTCCGGGACACAGACTACGAGCAGTACTTC
- | TRBJ2-3 | - | TRBV20-1 | CSAVAVTQYF | TGCAGTGCTGTAGCGGTTACGCAGTATTTT
TRBD1 | TRBJ1-5 | - | TRBV6-1 | CASSAIGTGNQPQHF | TGTGCCAGCAGTGCCATTGGGACAGGAAATCAGCCCCAGCATTTT
- | TRBJ1-1 | - | TRBV2 | CASSDEGLNTEAFF | TGTGCCAGCAGTGACGAGGGACTAAACACTGAAGCTTTCTTT
- | TRBJ2-1 | - | TRBV6-6 | CASSRLAVGGNEQFF | TGTGCCAGCAGCAGGCTAGCCGTGGGGGGCAATGAGCAGTTCTTC
- | TRBJ2-1 | - | TRBV11-2 | CASSSIRGYLRREQFF | TGTGCCAGCAGCTCAATCCGGGGTTACCTACGTCGTGAGCAGTTCTTC
- | TRBJ2-5 | - | TRBV7-2 | CASSRGPSETQYF | TGTGCCAGCAGCAGGGGACCCTCGGAGACCCAGTACTTC
- | TRBJ1-5 | few | TRBV18 | CASSPYGDQPQHF | TGTGCCAGCTCACCATATGGGGATCAGCCCCAGCATTTT
- | TRBJ2-3 | - | TRBV29-1 | CSAFFRVHTDTQYF | TGCAGCGCCTTTTTTAGGGTACACACAGATACGCAGTATTTT
TRBD2 | TRBJ2-7 | - | TRBV18 | CASSPPQAGVNEQYF | TGTGCCAGCTCACCGCCTCAAGCGGGAGTTAACGAGCAGTACTTC
TRBD1 | TRBJ2-7 | - | TRBV27 | CATRTGAVNEQYF | TGTGCCACCCGGACAGGGGCGGTGAACGAGCAGTACTTC
- | TRBJ1-1 | - | TRBV28 | CASSSATAMNTEAFF | TGTGCCAGCAGTTCAGCGACCGCTATGAACACTGAAGCTTTCTTT
- | TRBJ1-2 | - | TRBV4-1 | CASSQVGLEGYTF | TGCGCCAGCAGCCAAGTCGGGCTTGAAGGCTACACCTTC
TRBD2 | TRBJ2-7 | - | TRBV29-1 | CSVPRTGTSGSYEQYF | TGCAGCGTCCCTCGTACCGGGACTAGCGGCTCCTACGAGCAGTACTTC
- | TRBJ2-7 | once | TRBV6-1 | CASSASGSSYEQYF | TGTGCCAGCAGTGCTTCCGGGAGTAGCTACGAGCAGTACTTC
- | TRBJ2-1 | - | TRBV4-1 | CASSQFWGWGNEQFF | TGCGCCAGCAGCCAATTCTGGGGCTGGGGCAATGAGCAGTTCTTC
TRBD1 | TRBJ2-5 | - | TRBV19 | CASSVTGETQYF | TGTGCCAGTAGCGTGACAGGGGAGACCCAGTACTTC
- | TRBJ1-5 | - | TRBV5-1 | CASSLPDKSNQPQHF | TGCGCCAGCAGCTTACCCGACAAGAGCAATCAGCCCCAGCATTTT
- | TRBJ1-5 | once | TRBV5-6 | CASSSGRYSQPQHF | TGTGCCAGCAGCTCCGGGAGGTATAGCCAGCCCCAGCATTTT
TRBD2 | TRBJ2-7 | - | TRBV5-1 | CASSYMTSGGMYEQYF | TGCGCCAGCAGCTATATGACTAGCGGGGGGATGTACGAGCAGTACTTC
TRBD1 | TRBJ2-1 | once | TRBV29-1 | CSVERGDRTYNEQFF | TGCAGCGTTGAAAGGGGGGACAGGACCTACAATGAGCAGTTCTTC
- | TRBJ2-1 | - | TRBV5-5 | CASRSVGTYNEQFF | TGTGCCAGCAGAAGCGTAGGGACCTACAATGAGCAGTTCTTC
- | TRBJ2-5 | - | TRBV9 | CASSVLADVQETQYF | TGTGCCAGCAGCGTATTGGCGGACGTACAAGAGACCCAGTACTTC
TRBD1 | TRBJ1-5 | - | TRBV19 | CASSALPGQGRQPQHF | TGTGCCAGTAGTGCCCTCCCGGGACAGGGACGTCAGCCCCAGCATTTT
TRBD2 | TRBJ2-3 | - | TRBV19 | CASSRLAGDGTQYF | TGTGCCAGTAGCCGCCTAGCGGGAGACGGTACGCAGTATTTT
- | TRBJ1-5 | few | TRBV6-5 | CASRQNSNQPQHF | TGTGCCAGCCGCCAGAATAGCAATCAGCCCCAGCATTTT
- | TRBJ2-3 | - | TRBV6-6 | CASGLPTDTQYF | TGTGCCTCGGGACTTCCCACAGATACGCAGTATTTT
- | TRBJ1-6 | - | TRBV29-1 | CSVGWSENSPLHF | TGCAGCGTTGGTTGGTCGGAGAATTCACCCCTCCACTTT
TRBD1 | TRBJ2-7 | few | TRBV27 | CASSVWTGSSYEQYF | TGTGCCAGCAGTGTCTGGACAGGGAGCTCCTACGAGCAGTACTTC
- | TRBJ1-2 | - | TRBV20-1 | CSARNYGYTF | TGCAGTGCTAGAAACTATGGCTACACCTTC
TRBD1 | TRBJ2-2 | - | TRBV6-5 | CASTVDRVPAGELFF | TGTGCCAGCACCGTCGACAGGGTACCCGCCGGGGAGCTGTTTTTT
- | TRBJ2-7 | - | TRBV10-2 | CASSSSGYEQYF | TGCGCCAGCAGTTCCTCTGGTTACGAGCAGTACTTC
- | TRBJ2-7 | - | TRBV9 | CASSPTGSEQYF | TGTGCCAGCAGCCCAACAGGGTCCGAGCAGTACTTC
- | TRBJ1-1 | - | TRBV29-1 | CSVEDQSQKAFF | TGCAGCGTTGAAGATCAAAGCCAGAAAGCTTTCTTT
- | TRBJ2-5 | - | TRBV25-1 | CASSASNRDRETQYF | TGTGCCAGCAGTGCCAGTAATCGGGACCGAGAGACCCAGTACTTC
- | TRBJ1-5 | - | TRBV5-1 | CASSLTSNQPQHF | TGCGCCAGCAGCTTAACGAGCAATCAGCCCCAGCATTTT
- | TRBJ1-1 | - | TRBV6-5 | CASSIQGGDTEAFF | TGTGCCAGCAGTATTCAGGGAGGGGACACTGAAGCTTTCTTT
- | TRBJ2-5 | once | TRBV11-2 | CASSPFPWTTQETQYF | TGTGCCAGCAGCCCATTCCCCTGGACAACACAAGAGACCCAGTACTTC
- | TRBJ2-3 | - | TRBV18 | CASSPGLRADTQYF | TGTGCCAGCTCACCAGGACTTCGGGCGGATACGCAGTATTTT
TRBD1 | TRBJ2-7 | - | TRBV14 | CASSPLGGTGLYEQYF | TGTGCCAGCAGCCCCCTAGGGGGGACAGGACTCTACGAGCAGTACTTC
TRBD1 | TRBJ1-1 | - | TRBV6-5 | CASSYSDRGTEAFF | TGTGCCAGCAGTTACTCGGACAGGGGCACTGAAGCTTTCTTT
- | TRBJ1-2 | - | TRBV19 | CASSIEGSSLPLYGYTF | TGTGCCAGTAGTATAGAGGGGAGCTCCCTCCCACTCTATGGCTACACCTTC
- | TRBJ2-7 | few | TRBV18 | CASSPPVLAPEQYF | TGTGCCAGCTCCCCTCCAGTACTAGCCCCCGAGCAGTACTTC
- | TRBJ1-3 | - | TRBV6-5 | CASSYDGSSGNTIYF | TGTGCCAGCAGTTATGACGGAAGCTCTGGAAACACCATATATTTT
TRBD1 | TRBJ2-7 | once | TRBV15 | CATSTTGGFYEQYF | TGTGCCACCAGCACTACAGGGGGTTTCTACGAGCAGTACTTC